This T cell receptor beta chain was identified during a study of cytomegalovirus exposure and HLA in healthy donors. Study overall: The same platform was used for the roughly 120 validation repertoires and the roughly 600 first-cohort repertoires, a later analysis reported. Overall study findings and caveats: Many donors shared some public TCRs, even though most TCR sequences were rare.

Clones were read by immunoSEQ multiplex PCR, and TCRdb kept only the in-frame ones, dropping some. This sample has about 100,000 clones, with roughly 88% found just once. Germline V gene sequence: CDR1 MGHRA, CDR2 YSYEKL. The V and J ends lost 1 base and 0 bases respectively, with 12 bases between them. The CDR3 covers 16 residues. About this clone itself: The antigen remains undetermined.

The genes are TRBV4-1 and TRBJ2-5, with D uncertain. The receptor's source is a woman younger than 35 in good health and CMV-seronegative. Sample: PBMCs. CDR3 sequence reads: CASSQVIGSHQETQYF. CDR3 sequence (DNA): TGCGCCAGCAGCCAAGTGATCGGGTCCCACCAAGAGACCCAGTACTTC.